The 24 T cell receptor beta chains in this list originate from one sample, sequenced in a study of Tregs in tolerant kidney transplant recipients. These receptors' targets are unknown. Clones were read by immunoSEQ multiplex PCR, and TCRdb kept only the in-frame ones, dropping some. Among 15,000 to 20,000 clones listed, roughly 65% were seen once. The sequenced sample consisted of Tregs from blood cultured with allogeneic cells. All receptors derive from a human donor in good health.

The CDR3 spells CASRSSGRSYEQYF. Here the CDR3 DNA reads TGTGCCAGCAGATCTAGCGGGAGATCCTACGAGCAGTACTTC. This sequence joins TRBV6-5 and TRBJ2-7; 10 positions match TRBD2. The V and J ends lost 6 bases and 1 base, in that order; junction bases with no gene match: 3. The CDR3 loop spans 14 amino acids. Germline CDR1 is MNHEY and CDR2 is SVGAGI.

The rearrangement uses TRBV25-1 and TRBJ2-7, with 10 bases that match TRBD1. In germline, CDR1 is MGHDK, CDR2 SYGVNS. This CDR3 region has 16 residues. The V segment lost 8 bases and the J segment 7 bases; nucleotides outside the gene matches: 17. The CDR3 DNA follows: TGTGCCAGCTCGAGGGGAAGACAGGGGGCCTTAGGTGAGCAGTACTTC. It encodes CASSRGRQGALGEQYF.

The rearrangement joins TRBV4-2 to TRBJ2-7; possibly TRBD1 or TRBD2 for D (5 bases each). CDR3 length: 14 amino acids. Germline CDR1 LGHNA, CDR2 YNFKEQ. V lost 3 bases and J lost 3, with 12 bases in between. In nucleotides, the CDR3 is TGTGCCAGCAGCCAGGCCGGGACCAACTACGAGCAGTACTTC. Its protein product is CASSQAGTNYEQYF.

By sample fraction, this clone is medium-sized. The genes are TRBV10-1 and TRBJ1-6; 7 bases line up with TRBD1. J lost 3 bases, V lost 9 bases, and 5 bases had no gene match. Germline V gives CDR1 WNHNN, CDR2 SYGVQD (reference sequence). This CDR3 has 14 residues. CDR3 region: CASPRDSYNSPLHF. The CDR3 DNA reads as TGCGCCAGTCCCCGGGACAGCTATAATTCACCCCTCCACTTT.

V usage is TRBV6-5 and J usage is TRBJ1-1; 7 bases match TRBD1. J was trimmed by 4 bases and V by 3 bases; bases with no gene match: 8. From germline, CDR1 is MNHEY and CDR2 SVGAGI. The CDR3 sequence is 15 residues long. The CDR3 sequence is CASSYSRDSTTEAFF. Here the CDR3 DNA reads TGTGCCAGCAGTTATAGCCGGGACAGCACCACTGAAGCTTTCTTT.

DNA for the CDR3: TGTGCCAGCAGCCAAAGGAGAGATTTTAATGAAAAACTGTTTTTT. Protein sequence: CASSQRRDFNEKLFF. The chain couples TRBV2 to TRBJ1-4; unclear D gene. Germline V gene lookup returns CDR1 SNHLY and CDR2 FYNNEI. V shed 6 bases and J shed 4 bases, with 15 bases lying between them. CDR3 length equals 15 residues.

The chain links TRBV12-5 to TRBJ2-7; possible D gene TRBD2, 6 bases. Germline assignment: CDR1 LGHNT and CDR2 FRNRAP. The germline V and J ends were trimmed by 6 bases and 5 bases, with 11 bases remaining between them. This CDR3 is 12 amino acids long. CDR3 coding DNA: TGTGCTAGTGGGAGGGACTCTCACGAGCAGTACTTC. Translating gives CASGRDSHEQYF. The full variable domain, in which reference TRBV12-5 and TRBJ2-7 provide the parts outside the CDR3, is DARVTQTPRHKVTEMGQEVTMRCQPILGHNTVFWYRQTMMQGLELLAYFRNRAPLDDSGMPKDRFSAEMPDATLATLKIQPSEPRDSAVYFCASGRDSHEQYFGPGTRLTVT.

The gene calls are TRBV15 and TRBJ1-5; D unclear. Trimming removed 0 bases from V and 0 bases from J, with 6 bases in between. The CDR3 extends over 15 amino acids. The germline V gene encodes CDR1 LNHNV and CDR2 YYDKDF (reference sequence). CDR3 loop: CATSRDLNSNQPQHF. The CDR3 nucleotides read TGTGCCACCAGCAGAGATCTGAATAGCAATCAGCCCCAGCATTTT. The full variable domain, rest sourced from reference TRBV15 and TRBJ1-5, is DAMVIQNPRYQVTQFGKPVTLSCSQTLNHNVMYWYQQKSSQAPKLLFHYYDKDFNNEADTPDNFQSRRPNTSFCFLDIRSPGLGDTAMYLCATSRDLNSNQPQHFGDGTRLSIL.

This clone appeared a few times. The chain carries TRBV5-1 and TRBJ2-3; no reliable D call. V gave up 0 bases and J gave up 2 bases, with 4 bases separating them. Looked up from germline, CDR1 is SGHRS and CDR2 is YFSETQ. The CDR3 runs 13 residues. DNA of the CDR3: TGCGCCAGCAGCTTGGGCGACACAGATACGCAGTATTTT. Protein: CASSLGDTDTQYF.

The chain uses TRBV6-5 and TRBJ1-2; D gene ambiguous. Germline assignment: CDR1 MNHEY and CDR2 SVGAGI. V lost 2 bases and J lost 5, with 9 bases in between. CDR3 length: 13 residues. CDR3 DNA: TGTGCCAGCAGTTACCAACGGCCATATGGCTACACCTTC. Amino acids: CASSYQRPYGYTF.

The chain recombines TRBV6-1 with TRBJ2-7, with 9 bases fitting TRBD2. The ends lost 8 bases at V and 0 bases at J; junction bases unmatched: 2. The CDR3 has 13 residues. Germline-derived CDR1 and CDR2 are MNHNS and SASEGT. Written as DNA, the CDR3 is TGTGCCAGCCTTAGCGGGAGCTCCTACGAGCAGTACTTC. Translating gives CASLSGSSYEQYF.

The V call is TRBV7-6, the J call TRBJ2-7, with D perhaps being TRBD1 or TRBD2 (5 bases each). CDR3 length: 15 residues. From germline, CDR1 is SGHVS and CDR2 FNYEAQ. Trimming stripped 4 bases from V and 1 base from J, with 14 bases between. The CDR3 sequence is CASSSDQGRSYEQYF. The CDR3 DNA reads TGTGCCAGCAGCTCCGACCAGGGACGGTCCTACGAGCAGTACTTC.

This chain connects TRBV9 to TRBJ2-3; TRBD2 agrees at 11 bases. V was clipped by 1 base and J by 4 bases; unmatched bases: 8. Germline V CDR1 and CDR2: SGDLS, YYNGEE. This CDR3 contains 17 residues. CDR3 sequence: CASSVNSGGAEADTQYF. For the CDR3, the DNA is TGTGCCAGCAGCGTAAATAGCGGGGGGGCCGAGGCAGATACGCAGTATTTT.

V gene TRBV7-9 combines with J gene TRBJ1-1; TRBD1 matches 9 bases. V shed 5 bases, J shed 1 base, and the junction held 5 bases outside the gene matches. The germline V gene encodes CDR1 SEHNR and CDR2 FQNEAQ (reference sequence). The CDR3 spans 15 residues. CDR3 in DNA: TGTGCCAGCAGCCTCACGGGACAGGGGAACACTGAAGCTTTCTTT. This encodes CASSLTGQGNTEAFF.

This clone has just a few counts. The chain links TRBV19 to TRBJ2-7; 10 nucleotides align to TRBD2. The ends lost 3 bases at V and 2 bases at J; junction bases unmatched: 4. Germline V gene sequence: CDR1 LNHDA, CDR2 SQIVND (reference sequence). CDR3 size: 15 residues. The CDR3 reads CASSIMLAGAYEQYF. The CDR3 bases are TGTGCCAGTAGTATTATGCTAGCGGGAGCCTACGAGCAGTACTTC.

This chain connects TRBV5-1 to TRBJ1-1, with D perhaps TRBD1 (6 bases). The germline V gene encodes CDR1 SGHRS and CDR2 YFSETQ. The CDR3 is 15 residues long. Trimming removed 4 bases from V and 0 bases from J, with 13 bases in between. The CDR3 spells CASSPGHLMNTEAFF. The DNA of the CDR3 is TGCGCCAGCAGCCCGGGACACCTTATGAACACTGAAGCTTTCTTT.

This chain joins TRBV30 and TRBJ1-5; maybe TRBD1 (5 bases). Germline V gene data show CDR1 as GTSNPN and CDR2 as SVGIG (reference sequence). The V end lost 2 bases, the J end lost 4 bases, and 9 bases lay between the germline ends. The length of the CDR3 is 13 residues. The CDR3, as DNA: TGTGCCTGGAGTTCCTGGGGGAATCAGCCCCAGCATTTT. It codes for CAWSSWGNQPQHF.

This chain uses TRBV18 with TRBJ1-1, with D possibly being TRBD1 (5 bases). The CDR3 loop spans 15 amino acids. Germline lookup yields CDR1 KGHSH and CDR2 LQKENI. V lost 2 bases, J lost 4 bases, and 14 bases lay in between. CDR3 coding DNA: TGTGCCAGCTCACCAGGAAGACAGCAGAGCACTGAAGCTTTCTTT. It codes for CASSPGRQQSTEAFF.

The genes are TRBV5-4 and TRBJ2-5, with D maybe TRBD2 (5 bases). The germline V and J ends were trimmed by 0 bases and 2 bases, with 5 bases remaining between them. Germline V lookup: CDR1 SGHNT, CDR2 YYREEE (reference sequence). CDR3 length equals 13 residues. This CDR3 reads CASSLGLQETQYF. The CDR3, as DNA: TGTGCCAGCAGCTTGGGACTACAAGAGACCCAGTACTTC.

Here the CDR3 DNA reads TGTGCCAGCAGCAAATGGACCAGAGGACTGTTGCAAGAGACCCAGTACTTC. Its translation is CASSKWTRGLLQETQYF. This chain connects TRBV21-1 to TRBJ2-5; the table calls TRBD2, which could not be checked here. TRBV21-1 is described as a pseudogene. CDR3 length: 17 amino acids.

The rearrangement joins TRBV30 to TRBJ1-6; possibly TRBD1 for D (5 bases). The V end lost 0 bases, the J end lost 0 bases, and 12 bases lay between the germline ends. Germline loops: CDR1 GTSNPN, CDR2 SVGIG (reference sequence). There are 17 residues in the CDR3. This CDR3 reads CAWSVLGQGSYNSPLHF. Written as DNA, the CDR3 is TGTGCCTGGAGTGTACTGGGGCAGGGCTCCTATAATTCACCCCTCCACTTT.

The chain has TRBV6-5 and TRBJ2-7; D is uncertain. Deletions cut 4 bases from V and 6 bases from J, with 16 bases between. The germline CDR1 and CDR2 sequences are MNHEY and SVGAGI. The CDR3 has 14 residues. CDR3 region: CASSSSRLGLEQYF. CDR3 nucleotides: TGTGCCAGCAGTTCCTCGAGGCTAGGTCTCGAGCAGTACTTC.

The CDR3 DNA follows: TGTGCCAGCAGCTTGAGTCTAGCGGGAGTTAGTGAGCAGTTCTTC. Encoded protein: CASSLSLAGVSEQFF. The chain joins TRBV5-4 to TRBJ2-1; 10 nucleotides match TRBD2. The CDR3 runs 15 residues. In germline, CDR1 is SGHNT, CDR2 YYREEE (reference sequence). With V trimmed by 1 base and J by 9 bases, 7 bases remained unmatched.

This clone came up a few times. J is TRBJ1-5 and V is TRBV7-8; 9 bases line up with TRBD1. Unmatched junction bases numbered 5, after V lost 1 base and J lost 4 bases. Germline-derived CDR1 and CDR2 are SGHVS and FQNEAQ. The CDR3 is 16 amino acids. CDR3 sequence: CASSLVGGTGNQPQHF. In DNA, the CDR3 is TGTGCCAGCAGCTTAGTCGGCGGGACAGGGAATCAGCCCCAGCATTTT. The full variable domain, completed using reference TRBV7-8 and TRBJ1-5, is GAGVSQSPRYKVAKRGQDVALRCDPISGHVSLFWYQQALGQGPEFLTYFQNEAQLDKSGLPSDRFFAERPEGSVSTLKIQRTQQEDSAVYLCASSLVGGTGNQPQHFGDGTRLSIL.